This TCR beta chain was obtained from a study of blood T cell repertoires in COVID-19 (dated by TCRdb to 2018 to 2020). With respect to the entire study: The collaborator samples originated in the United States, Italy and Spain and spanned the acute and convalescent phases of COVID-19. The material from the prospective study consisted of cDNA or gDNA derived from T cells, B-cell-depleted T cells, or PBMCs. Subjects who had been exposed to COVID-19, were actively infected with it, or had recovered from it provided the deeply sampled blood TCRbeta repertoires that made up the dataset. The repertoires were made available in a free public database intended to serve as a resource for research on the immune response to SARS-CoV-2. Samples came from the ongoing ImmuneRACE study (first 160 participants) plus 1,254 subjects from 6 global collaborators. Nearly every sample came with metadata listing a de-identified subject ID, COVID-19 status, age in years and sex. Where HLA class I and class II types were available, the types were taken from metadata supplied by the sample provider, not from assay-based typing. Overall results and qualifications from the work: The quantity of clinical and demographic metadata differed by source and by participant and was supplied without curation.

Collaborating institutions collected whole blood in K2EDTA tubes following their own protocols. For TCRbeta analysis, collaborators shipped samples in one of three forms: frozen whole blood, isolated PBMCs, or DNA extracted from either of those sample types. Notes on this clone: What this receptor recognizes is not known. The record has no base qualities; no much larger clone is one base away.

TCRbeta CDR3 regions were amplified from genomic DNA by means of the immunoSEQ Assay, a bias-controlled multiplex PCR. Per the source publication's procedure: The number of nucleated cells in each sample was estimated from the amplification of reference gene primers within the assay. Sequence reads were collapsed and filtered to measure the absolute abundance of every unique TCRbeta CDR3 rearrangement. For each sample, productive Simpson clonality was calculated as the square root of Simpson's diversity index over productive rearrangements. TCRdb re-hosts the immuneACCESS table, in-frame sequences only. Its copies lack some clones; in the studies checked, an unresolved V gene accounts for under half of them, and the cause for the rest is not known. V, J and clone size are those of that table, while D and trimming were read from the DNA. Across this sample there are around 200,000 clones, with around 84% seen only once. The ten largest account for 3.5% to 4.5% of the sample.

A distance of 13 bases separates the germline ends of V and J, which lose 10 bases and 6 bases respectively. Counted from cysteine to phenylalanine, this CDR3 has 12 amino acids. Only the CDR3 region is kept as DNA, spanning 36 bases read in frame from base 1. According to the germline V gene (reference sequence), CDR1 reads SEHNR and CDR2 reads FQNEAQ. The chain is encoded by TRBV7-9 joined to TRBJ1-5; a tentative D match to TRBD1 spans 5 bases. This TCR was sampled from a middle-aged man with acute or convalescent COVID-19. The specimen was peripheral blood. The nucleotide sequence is TGTGCCATCACAGGCGGTGGTCAGCCCCAGCATTTT. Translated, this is CAITGGGQPQHF.